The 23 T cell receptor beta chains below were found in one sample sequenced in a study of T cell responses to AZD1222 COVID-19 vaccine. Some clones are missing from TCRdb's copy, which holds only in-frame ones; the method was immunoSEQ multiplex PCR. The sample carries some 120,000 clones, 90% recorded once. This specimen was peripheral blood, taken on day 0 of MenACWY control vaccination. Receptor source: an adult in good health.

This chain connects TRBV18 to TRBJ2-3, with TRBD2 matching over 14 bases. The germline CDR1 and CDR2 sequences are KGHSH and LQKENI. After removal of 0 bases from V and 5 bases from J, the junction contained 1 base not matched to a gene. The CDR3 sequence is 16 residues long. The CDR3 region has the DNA TGTGCCAGCTCACCACCGGGGACTAGCGGGAGAGATACGCAGTATTTT. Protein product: CASSPPGTSGRDTQYF.

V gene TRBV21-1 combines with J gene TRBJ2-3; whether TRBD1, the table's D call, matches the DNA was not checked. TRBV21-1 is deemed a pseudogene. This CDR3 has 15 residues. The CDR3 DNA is TGTGCCAGCAGCAAAGCTTCAGGGAAGGGGGATACGCAGTATTTT. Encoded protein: CASSKASGKGDTQYF.

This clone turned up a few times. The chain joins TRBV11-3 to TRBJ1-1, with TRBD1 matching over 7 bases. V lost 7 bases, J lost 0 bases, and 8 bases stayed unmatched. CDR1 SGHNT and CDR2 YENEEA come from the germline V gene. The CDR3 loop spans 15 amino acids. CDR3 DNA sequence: TGTGCCAGCACCATGACAGGGCGAATGAACACTGAAGCTTTCTTT. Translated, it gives CASTMTGRMNTEAFF.

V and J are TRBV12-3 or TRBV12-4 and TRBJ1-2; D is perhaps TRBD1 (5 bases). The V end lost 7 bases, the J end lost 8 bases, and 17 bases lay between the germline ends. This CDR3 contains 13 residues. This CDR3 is CASTSPRVIGYTF. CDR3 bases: TGTGCCAGCACCTCACCCAGGGTCATAGGCTACACCTTC.

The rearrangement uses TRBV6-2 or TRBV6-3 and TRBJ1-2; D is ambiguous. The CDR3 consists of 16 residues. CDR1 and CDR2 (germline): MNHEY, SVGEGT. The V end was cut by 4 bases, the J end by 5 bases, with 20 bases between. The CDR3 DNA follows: TGTGCCAGCAGTTTGGAAGACTCCTTAGGGTCTTATGGCTACACCTTC. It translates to CASSLEDSLGSYGYTF.

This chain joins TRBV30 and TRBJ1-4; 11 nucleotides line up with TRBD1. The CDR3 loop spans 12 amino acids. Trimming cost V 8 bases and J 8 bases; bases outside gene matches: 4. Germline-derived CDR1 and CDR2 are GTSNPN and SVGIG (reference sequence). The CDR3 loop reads CAGGQGGEKLFF. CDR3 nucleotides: TGTGCCGGGGGACAGGGGGGAGAAAAACTGTTTTTT.

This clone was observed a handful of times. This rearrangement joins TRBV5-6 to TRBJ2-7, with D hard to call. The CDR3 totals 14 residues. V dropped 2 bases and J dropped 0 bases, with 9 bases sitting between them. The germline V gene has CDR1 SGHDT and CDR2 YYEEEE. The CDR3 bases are TGTGCCAGCAGCTTAGGGTCTAGCTCCTACGAGCAGTACTTC. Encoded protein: CASSLGSSSYEQYF.

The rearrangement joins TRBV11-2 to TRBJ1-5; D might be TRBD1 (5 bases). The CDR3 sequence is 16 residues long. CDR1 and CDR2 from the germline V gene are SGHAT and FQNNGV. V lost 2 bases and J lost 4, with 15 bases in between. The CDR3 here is CASSLSSTEKNQPQHF. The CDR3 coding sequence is TGTGCCAGCAGCTTAAGTTCGACAGAGAAAAATCAGCCCCAGCATTTT.

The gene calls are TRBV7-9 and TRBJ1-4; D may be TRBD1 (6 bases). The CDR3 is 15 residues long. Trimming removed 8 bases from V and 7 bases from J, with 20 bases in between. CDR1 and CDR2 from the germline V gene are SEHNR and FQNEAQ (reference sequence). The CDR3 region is CASGVRGQGSEKLFF. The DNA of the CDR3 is TGTGCCAGCGGGGTCCGGGGGCAGGGAAGTGAAAAACTGTTTTTT.

The CDR3 spells CASSLPQGAGELFF. In DNA form, the CDR3 reads TGTGCCAGCAGCTTACCTCAGGGGGCCGGGGAGCTGTTTTTT. The chain joins TRBV7-6 to TRBJ2-2, with 7 bases identical to TRBD1. The CDR3 has 14 residues. V shed 2 bases, J shed 6 bases, and the junction held 3 bases outside the gene matches. Germline CDR1 and CDR2: SGHVS and FNYEAQ.

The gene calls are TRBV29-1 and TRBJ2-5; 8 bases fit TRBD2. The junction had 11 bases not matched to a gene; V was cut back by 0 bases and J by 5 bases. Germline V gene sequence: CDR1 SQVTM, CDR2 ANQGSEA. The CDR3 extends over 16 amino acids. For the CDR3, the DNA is TGCAGCGTTGAAGATCGAAGACTAGCGCGCCGGGAGACCCAGTACTTC. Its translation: CSVEDRRLARRETQYF.

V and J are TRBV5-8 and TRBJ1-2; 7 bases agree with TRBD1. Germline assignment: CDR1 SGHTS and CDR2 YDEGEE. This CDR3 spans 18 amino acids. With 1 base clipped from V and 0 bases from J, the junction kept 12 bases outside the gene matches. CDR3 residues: CASSLRQGNHNPNYGYTF. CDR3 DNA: TGTGCCAGCAGCTTGCGACAGGGCAACCACAACCCTAACTATGGCTACACCTTC.

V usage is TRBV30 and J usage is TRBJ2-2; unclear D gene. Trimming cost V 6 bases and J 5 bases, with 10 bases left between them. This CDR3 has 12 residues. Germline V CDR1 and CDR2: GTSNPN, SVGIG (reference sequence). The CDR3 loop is CACWGGTGELFF. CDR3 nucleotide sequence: TGTGCCTGTTGGGGTGGTACCGGGGAGCTGTTTTTT.

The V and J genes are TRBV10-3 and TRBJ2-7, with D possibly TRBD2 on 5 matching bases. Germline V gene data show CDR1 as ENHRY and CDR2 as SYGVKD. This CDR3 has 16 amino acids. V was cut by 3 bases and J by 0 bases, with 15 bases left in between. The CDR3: CAISDHRTPNSYEQYF. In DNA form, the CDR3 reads TGTGCCATCAGTGACCACCGGACTCCAAACTCCTACGAGCAGTACTTC.

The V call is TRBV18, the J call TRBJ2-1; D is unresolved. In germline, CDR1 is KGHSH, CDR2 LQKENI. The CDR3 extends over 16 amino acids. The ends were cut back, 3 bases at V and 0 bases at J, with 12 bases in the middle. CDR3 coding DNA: TGTGCCAGCTCACCGATTAGCTTTAGCTCCTACAATGAGCAGTTCTTC. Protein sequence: CASSPISFSSYNEQFF. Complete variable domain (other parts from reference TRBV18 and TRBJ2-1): NAGVMQNPRHLVRRRGQEARLRCSPMKGHSHVYWYRQLPEEGLKFMVYLQKENIIDESGMPKERFSAEFPKEGPSILRIQQVVRGDSAAYFCASSPISFSSYNEQFFGPGTRLTVL.

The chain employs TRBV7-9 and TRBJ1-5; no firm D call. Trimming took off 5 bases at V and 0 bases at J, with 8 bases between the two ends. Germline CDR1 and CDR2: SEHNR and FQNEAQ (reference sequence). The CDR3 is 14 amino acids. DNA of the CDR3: TGTGCCAGCAGCACCGGGGTTAGCAATCAGCCCCAGCATTTT. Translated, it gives CASSTGVSNQPQHF.

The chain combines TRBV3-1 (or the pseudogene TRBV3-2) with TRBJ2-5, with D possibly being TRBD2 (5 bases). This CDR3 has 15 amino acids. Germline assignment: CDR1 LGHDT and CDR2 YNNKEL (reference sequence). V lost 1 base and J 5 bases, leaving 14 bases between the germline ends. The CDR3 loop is CASSQGVGSGETQYF. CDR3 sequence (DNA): TGTGCCAGCAGCCAAGGGGTGGGATCGGGGGAGACCCAGTACTTC.

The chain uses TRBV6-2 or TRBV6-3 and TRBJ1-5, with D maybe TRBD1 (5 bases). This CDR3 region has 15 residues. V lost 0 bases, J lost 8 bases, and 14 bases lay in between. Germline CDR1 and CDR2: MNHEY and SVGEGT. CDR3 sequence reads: CASSYSMAGGEPQHF. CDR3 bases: TGTGCCAGCAGTTACTCGATGGCAGGAGGGGAGCCCCAGCATTTT.

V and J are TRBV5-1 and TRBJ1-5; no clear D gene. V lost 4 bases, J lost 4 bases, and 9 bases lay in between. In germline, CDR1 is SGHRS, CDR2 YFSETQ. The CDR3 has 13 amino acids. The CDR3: CASSPDGNQPQHF. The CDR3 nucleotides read TGCGCCAGCAGCCCCGACGGGAATCAGCCCCAGCATTTT.

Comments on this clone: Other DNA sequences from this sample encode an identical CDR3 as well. In DNA form, the CDR3 reads TGTGCCAGCAGTTCAGGGTCCTATGGCTACACCTTC. Encoded protein: CASSSGSYGYTF. The J gene is TRBJ1-2, the V gene TRBV28; weak D call: TRBD1 (5 bases). CDR1 and CDR2 from the germline V gene are MDHEN and SYDVKM. The CDR3 totals 12 residues. V dropped 4 bases and J dropped 4 bases, with 7 bases sitting between them.

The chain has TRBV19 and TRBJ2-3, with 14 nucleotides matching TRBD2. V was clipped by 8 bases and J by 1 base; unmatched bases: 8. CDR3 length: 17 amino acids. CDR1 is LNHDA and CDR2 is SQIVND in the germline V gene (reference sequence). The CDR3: CASGGLAGGVGTDTQYF. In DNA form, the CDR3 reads TGTGCCAGTGGAGGACTAGCGGGGGGTGTTGGCACAGATACGCAGTATTTT.

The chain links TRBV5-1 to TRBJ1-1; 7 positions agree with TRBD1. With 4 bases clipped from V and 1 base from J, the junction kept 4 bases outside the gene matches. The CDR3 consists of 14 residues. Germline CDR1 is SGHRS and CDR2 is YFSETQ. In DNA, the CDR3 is TGCGCCAGCAGCCGACGACAGGGGAACACTGAAGCTTTCTTT. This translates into CASSRRQGNTEAFF.

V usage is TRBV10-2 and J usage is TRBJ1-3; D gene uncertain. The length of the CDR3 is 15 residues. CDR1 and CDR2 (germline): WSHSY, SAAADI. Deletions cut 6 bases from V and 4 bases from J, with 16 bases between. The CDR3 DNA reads TGCGCCAGCAGCCTCAGTAGTATGTCGGGAAACACCATATATTTT. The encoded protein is CASSLSSMSGNTIYF.